This TCR beta chain is drawn from a study of blood T cell repertoires in COVID-19. About the research overall: COVID-19 samples, acute and convalescent, were from the United States, Italy and Spain. PBMCs, B-cell-depleted T cells, or T cells were the source of the cDNA or gDNA that made up the material.

Original methodology: Reference gene primers were amplified, and this amplification served to estimate nucleated cell counts. Here immunoSEQ multiplex PCR was the method, and the copy in TCRdb shows in-frame clones only, minus some. V, J and clone size are those of that table, while D and trimming were read from the DNA. The sample records some 150,000 clones, roughly 90% being singletons. Germline CDR1 and CDR2: SEHNR and FQNEAQ (reference sequence). The CDR3 runs to 18 residues. V gave up 2 bases and J gave up 5 bases, with 24 bases separating them. The sequenced material came from peripheral blood. The clonotype comes from a woman aged 60-75 years who had recovered from COVID-19. The chain employs TRBV7-9 and TRBJ2-5, with D perhaps matching TRBD1 (6 bases). The CDR3 DNA reads TGTGCCAGCAGCTTATCCTATTTGGGAGACAGGAAGGGTGAGACCCAGTACTTC. Its protein product is CASSLSYLGDRKGETQYF. Supplemented by reference TRBV7-9 and TRBJ2-5, the full variable domain reads DTGVSQNPRHKITKRGQNVTFRCDPISEHNRLYWYRQTLGQGPEFLTYFQNEAQLEKSRLLSDRFSAERPKGSFSTLEIQRTEQGDSAMYLCASSLSYLGDRKGETQYFGPGTRLLVL.